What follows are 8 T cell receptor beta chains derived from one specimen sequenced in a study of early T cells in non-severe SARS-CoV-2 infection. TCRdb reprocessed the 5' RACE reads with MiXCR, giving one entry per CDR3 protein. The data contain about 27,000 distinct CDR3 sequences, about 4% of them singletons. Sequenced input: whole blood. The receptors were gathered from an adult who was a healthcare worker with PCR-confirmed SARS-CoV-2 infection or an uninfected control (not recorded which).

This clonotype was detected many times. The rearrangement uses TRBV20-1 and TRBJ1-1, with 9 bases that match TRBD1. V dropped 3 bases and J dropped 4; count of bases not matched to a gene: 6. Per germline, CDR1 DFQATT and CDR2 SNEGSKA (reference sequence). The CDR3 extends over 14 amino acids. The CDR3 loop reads CSARGQGRFTEAFF. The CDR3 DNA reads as TGCAGTGCTAGGGGACAGGGCCGATTCACTGAAGCTTTCTTT.

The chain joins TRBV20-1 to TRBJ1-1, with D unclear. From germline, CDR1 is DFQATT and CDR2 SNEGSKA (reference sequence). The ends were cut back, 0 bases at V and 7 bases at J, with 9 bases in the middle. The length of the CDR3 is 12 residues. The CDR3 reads CSARDLSDEAFF. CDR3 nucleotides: TGCAGTGCTAGAGATCTGTCAGATGAAGCTTTCTTT.

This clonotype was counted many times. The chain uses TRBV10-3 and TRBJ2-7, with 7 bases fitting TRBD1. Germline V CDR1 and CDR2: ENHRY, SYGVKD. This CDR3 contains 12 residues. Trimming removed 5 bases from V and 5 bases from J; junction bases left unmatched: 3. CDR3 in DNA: TGTGCCATCAGTCAGGACAGGAACGAGCAGTACTTC. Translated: CAISQDRNEQYF.

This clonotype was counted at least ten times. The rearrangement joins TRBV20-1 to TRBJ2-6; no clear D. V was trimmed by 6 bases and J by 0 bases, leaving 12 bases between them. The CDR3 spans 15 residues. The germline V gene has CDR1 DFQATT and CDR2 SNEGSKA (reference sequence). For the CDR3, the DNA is TGCAGTGCCGCCCCTGGCGGCTCTGGGGCCAACGTCCTGACTTTC. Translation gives CSAAPGGSGANVLTF.

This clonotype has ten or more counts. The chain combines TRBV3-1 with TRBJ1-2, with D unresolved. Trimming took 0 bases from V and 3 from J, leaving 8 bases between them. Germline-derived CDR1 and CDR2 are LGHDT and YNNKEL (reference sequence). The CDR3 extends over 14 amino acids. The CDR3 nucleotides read TGTGCCAGCAGCCAAGATGCCAGACACTATGGCTACACCTTC. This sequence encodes CASSQDARHYGYTF. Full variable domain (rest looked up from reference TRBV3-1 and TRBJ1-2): DTAVSQTPKYLVTQMGNDKSIKCEQNLGHDTMYWYKQDSKKFLKIMFSYNNKELIINETVPNRFSPKSPDKAHLNLHINSLELGDSAVYFCASSQDARHYGYTFGSGTRLTVV.

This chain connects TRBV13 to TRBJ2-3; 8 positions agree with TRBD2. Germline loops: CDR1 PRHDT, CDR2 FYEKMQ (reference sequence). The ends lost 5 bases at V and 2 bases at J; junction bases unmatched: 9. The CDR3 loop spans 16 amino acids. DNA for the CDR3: TGTGCCAGCAGCCCCGGGGGGGATATCTACACAGATACGCAGTATTTT. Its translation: CASSPGGDIYTDTQYF.

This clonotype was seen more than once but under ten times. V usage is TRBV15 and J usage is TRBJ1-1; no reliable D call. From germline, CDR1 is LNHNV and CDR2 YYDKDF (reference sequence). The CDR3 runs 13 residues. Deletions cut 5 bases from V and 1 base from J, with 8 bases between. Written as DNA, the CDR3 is TGTGCCACCAGCCGCGATCCGAACACTGAAGCTTTCTTT. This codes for CATSRDPNTEAFF.

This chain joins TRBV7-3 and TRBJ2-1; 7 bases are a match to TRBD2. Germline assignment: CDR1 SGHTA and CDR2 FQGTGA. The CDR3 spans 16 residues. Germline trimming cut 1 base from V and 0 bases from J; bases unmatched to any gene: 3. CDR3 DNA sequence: TGTGCCAGCAGCTTAAGGGGGGGACCCTCCTACAATGAGCAGTTCTTC. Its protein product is CASSLRGGPSYNEQFF.